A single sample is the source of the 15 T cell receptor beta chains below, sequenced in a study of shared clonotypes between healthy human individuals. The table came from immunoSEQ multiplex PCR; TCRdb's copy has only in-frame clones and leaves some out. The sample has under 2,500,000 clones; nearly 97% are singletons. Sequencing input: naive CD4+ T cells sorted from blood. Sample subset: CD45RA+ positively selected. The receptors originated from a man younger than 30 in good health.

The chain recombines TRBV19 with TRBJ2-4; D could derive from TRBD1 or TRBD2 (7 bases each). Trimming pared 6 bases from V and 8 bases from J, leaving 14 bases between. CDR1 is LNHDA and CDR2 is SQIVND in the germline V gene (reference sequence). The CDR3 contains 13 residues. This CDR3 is CASSRQGGDIQYF. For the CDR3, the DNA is TGTGCCAGTAGCCGACAGGGAGGGGACATTCAGTACTTC.

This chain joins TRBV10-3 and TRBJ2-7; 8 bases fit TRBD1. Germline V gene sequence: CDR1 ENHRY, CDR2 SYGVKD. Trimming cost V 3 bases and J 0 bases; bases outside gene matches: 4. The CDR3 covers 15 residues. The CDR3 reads CAISETGTGSYEQYF. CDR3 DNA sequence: TGTGCCATCAGTGAAACCGGGACAGGCTCCTACGAGCAGTACTTC.

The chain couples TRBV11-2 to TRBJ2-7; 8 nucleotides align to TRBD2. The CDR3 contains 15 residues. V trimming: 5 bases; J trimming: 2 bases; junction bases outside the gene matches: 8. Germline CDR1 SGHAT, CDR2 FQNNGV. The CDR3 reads CASSAAGAITYEQYF. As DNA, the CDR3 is TGTGCCAGCAGCGCAGCGGGGGCCATTACCTACGAGCAGTACTTC. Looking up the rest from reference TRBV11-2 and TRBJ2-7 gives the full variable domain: EAGVAQSPRYKIIEKRQSVAFWCNPISGHATLYWYQQILGQGPKLLIQFQNNGVVDDSQLPKDRFSAERLKGVDSTLKIQPAKLEDSAVYLCASSAAGAITYEQYFGPGTRLTVT.

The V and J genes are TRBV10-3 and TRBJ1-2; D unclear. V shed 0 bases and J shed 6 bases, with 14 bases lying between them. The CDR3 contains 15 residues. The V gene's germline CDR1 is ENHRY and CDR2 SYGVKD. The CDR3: CAISESGGPKDGYTF. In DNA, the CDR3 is TGTGCCATCAGTGAGTCGGGAGGGCCCAAGGATGGCTACACCTTC.

The CDR3 bases are TGTGCCTGGAGTCCCGACAGGGCCTACGAGCAGTACTTC. Protein product: CAWSPDRAYEQYF. This chain connects TRBV30 to TRBJ2-7, with 7 bases that match TRBD1. V was pared by 2 bases and J by 2 bases, with 3 bases of the junction left unmatched. This CDR3 is built from 13 residues. Germline V CDR1 and CDR2: GTSNPN, SVGIG (reference sequence).

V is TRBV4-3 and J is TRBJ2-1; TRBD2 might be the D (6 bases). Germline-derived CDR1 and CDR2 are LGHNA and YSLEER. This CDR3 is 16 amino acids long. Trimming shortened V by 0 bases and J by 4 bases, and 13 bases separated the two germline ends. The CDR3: CASSQDRREVYNEQFF. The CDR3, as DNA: TGCGCCAGCAGCCAAGATAGGAGGGAAGTGTACAATGAGCAGTTCTTC.

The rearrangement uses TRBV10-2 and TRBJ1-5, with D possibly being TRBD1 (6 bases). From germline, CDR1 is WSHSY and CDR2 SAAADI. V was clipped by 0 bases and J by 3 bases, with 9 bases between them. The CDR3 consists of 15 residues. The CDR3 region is CASSESGHSNQPQHF. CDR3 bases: TGCGCCAGCAGTGAGTCGGGACACTCCAATCAGCCCCAGCATTTT.

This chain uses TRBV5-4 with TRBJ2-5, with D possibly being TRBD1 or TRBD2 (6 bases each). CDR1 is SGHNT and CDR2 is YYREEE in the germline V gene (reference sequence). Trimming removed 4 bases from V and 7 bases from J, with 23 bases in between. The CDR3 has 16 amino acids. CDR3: CASSPAGRGVERTQYF. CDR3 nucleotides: TGTGCCAGCAGCCCGGCGGGTAGGGGGGTAGAGAGGACCCAGTACTTC.

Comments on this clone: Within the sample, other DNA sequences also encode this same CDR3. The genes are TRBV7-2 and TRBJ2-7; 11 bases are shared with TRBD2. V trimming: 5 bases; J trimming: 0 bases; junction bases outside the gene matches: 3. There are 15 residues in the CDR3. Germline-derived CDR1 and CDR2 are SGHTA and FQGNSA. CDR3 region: CASSKTSGISYEQYF. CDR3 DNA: TGTGCCAGCAGCAAGACTAGCGGGATCTCCTACGAGCAGTACTTC.

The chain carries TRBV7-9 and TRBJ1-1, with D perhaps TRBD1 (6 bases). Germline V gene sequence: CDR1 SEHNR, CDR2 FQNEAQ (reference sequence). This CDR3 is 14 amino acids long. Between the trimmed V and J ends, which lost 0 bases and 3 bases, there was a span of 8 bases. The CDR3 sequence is CASSLAPGDTEAFF. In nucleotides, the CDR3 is TGTGCCAGCAGCTTAGCTCCAGGGGACACTGAAGCTTTCTTT. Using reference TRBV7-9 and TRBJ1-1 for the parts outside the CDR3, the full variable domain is DTGVSQNPRHKITKRGQNVTFRCDPISEHNRLYWYRQTLGQGPEFLTYFQNEAQLEKSRLLSDRFSAERPKGSFSTLEIQRTEQGDSAMYLCASSLAPGDTEAFFGQGTRLTVV.

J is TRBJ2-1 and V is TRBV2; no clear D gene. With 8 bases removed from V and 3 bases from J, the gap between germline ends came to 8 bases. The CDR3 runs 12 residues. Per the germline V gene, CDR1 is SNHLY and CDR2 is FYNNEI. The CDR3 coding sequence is TGTGCCAGCGGCGACGGCTACAATGAGCAGTTCTTC. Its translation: CASGDGYNEQFF.

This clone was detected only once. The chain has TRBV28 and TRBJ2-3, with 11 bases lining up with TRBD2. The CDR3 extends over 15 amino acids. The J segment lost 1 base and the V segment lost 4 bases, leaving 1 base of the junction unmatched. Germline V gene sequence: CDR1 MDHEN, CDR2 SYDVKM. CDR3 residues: CASSYSGRGTDTQYF. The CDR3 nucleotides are TGTGCCAGCAGTTATAGCGGGAGGGGCACAGATACGCAGTATTTT.

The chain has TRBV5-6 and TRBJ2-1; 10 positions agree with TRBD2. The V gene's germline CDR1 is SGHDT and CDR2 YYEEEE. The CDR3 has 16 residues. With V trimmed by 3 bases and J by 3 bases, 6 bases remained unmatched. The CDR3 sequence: CASSSIAGGSYNEQFF. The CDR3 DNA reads TGTGCCAGCAGCTCTATAGCGGGAGGTAGCTACAATGAGCAGTTCTTC.

The CDR3 DNA reads TGCGCCAGCAGTAACGGGGGCGTGACAGATACGCAGTATTTT. Protein product: CASSNGGVTDTQYF. This chain joins TRBV5-1 and TRBJ2-3; D possibly uses TRBD1 or TRBD2 (6 bases each). V was shortened by 5 bases and J by 3 bases, with 13 bases between the two germline ends. From germline, CDR1 is SGHRS and CDR2 YFSETQ. The CDR3 contains 14 residues.

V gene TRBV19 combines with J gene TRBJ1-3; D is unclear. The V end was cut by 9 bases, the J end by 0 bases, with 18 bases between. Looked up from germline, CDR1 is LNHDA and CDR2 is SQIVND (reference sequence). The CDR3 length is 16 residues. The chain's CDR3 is CASTTVGIHSGNTIYF. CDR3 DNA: TGTGCCAGCACAACAGTAGGGATTCACTCTGGAAACACCATATATTTT.